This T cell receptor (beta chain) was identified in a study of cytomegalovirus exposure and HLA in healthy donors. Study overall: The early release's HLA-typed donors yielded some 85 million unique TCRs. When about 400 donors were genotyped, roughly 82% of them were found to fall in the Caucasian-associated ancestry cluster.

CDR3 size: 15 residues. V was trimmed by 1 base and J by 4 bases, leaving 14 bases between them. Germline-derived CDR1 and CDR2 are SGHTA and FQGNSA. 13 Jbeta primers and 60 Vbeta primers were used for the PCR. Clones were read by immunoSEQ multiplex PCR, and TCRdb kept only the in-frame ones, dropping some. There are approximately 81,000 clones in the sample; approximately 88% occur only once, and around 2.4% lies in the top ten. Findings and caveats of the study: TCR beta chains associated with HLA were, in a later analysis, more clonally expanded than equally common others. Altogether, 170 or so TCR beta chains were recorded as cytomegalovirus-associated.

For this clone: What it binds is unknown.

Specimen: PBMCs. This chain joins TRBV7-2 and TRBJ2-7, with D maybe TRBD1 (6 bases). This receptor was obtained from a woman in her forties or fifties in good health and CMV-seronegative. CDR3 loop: CASSLGGPSWYEQYF. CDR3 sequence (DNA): TGTGCCAGCAGCTTAGGGGGGCCTAGCTGGTACGAGCAGTACTTC. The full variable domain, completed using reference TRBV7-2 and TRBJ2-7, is GAGVSQSPSNKVTEKGKDVELRCDPISGHTALYWYRQSLGQGLEFLIYFQGNSAPDKSGLPSDRFSAERTGGSVSTLTIQRTQQEDSAVYLCASSLGGPSWYEQYFGPGTRLTVT.